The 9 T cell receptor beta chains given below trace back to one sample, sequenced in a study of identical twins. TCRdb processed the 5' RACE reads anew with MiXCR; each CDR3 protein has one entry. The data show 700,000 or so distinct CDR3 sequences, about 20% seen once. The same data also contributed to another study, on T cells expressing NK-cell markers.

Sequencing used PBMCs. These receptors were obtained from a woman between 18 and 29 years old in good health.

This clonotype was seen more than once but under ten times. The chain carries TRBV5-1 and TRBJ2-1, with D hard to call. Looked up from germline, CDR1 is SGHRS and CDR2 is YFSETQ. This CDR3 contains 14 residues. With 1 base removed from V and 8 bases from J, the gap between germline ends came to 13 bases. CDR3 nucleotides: TGCGCCAGCAGCTTGAACGGTGATTCGCATGAGCAGTTCTTC. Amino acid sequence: CASSLNGDSHEQFF.

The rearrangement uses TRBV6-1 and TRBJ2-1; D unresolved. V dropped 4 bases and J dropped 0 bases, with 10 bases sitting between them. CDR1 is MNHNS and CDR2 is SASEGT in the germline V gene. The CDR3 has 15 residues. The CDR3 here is CASSGNSRSYNEQFF. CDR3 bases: TGTGCCAGCAGTGGAAATAGCCGCTCCTACAATGAGCAGTTCTTC.

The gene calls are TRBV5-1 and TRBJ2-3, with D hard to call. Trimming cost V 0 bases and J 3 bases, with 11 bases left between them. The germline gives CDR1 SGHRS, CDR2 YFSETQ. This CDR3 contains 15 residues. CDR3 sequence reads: CASSLDIWVTDTQYF. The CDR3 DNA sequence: TGCGCCAGCAGCTTGGATATTTGGGTAACAGATACGCAGTATTTT.

The CDR3 DNA is TGTGCCAGCAGTGAGATACAGGGGGAGCTGTTTTTT. Translation: CASSEIQGELFF. The chain joins TRBV25-1 to TRBJ2-2; D is unclear. This CDR3 spans 12 amino acids. The germline V gene has CDR1 MGHDK and CDR2 SYGVNS. Trimming pared 3 bases from V and 8 bases from J, leaving 7 bases between.

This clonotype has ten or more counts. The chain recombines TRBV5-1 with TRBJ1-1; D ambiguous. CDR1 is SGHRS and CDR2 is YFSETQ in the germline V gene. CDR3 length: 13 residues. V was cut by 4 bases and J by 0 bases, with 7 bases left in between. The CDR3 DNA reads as TGCGCCAGCAGCATACGAATGAACACTGAAGCTTTCTTT. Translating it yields CASSIRMNTEAFF.

This CDR3 reads CASSYSNSGEGYTF. CDR3 nucleotides: TGTGCCAGCAGTTACTCGAATTCAGGGGAAGGCTACACCTTC. This chain links TRBV6-5 with TRBJ1-2; the D gene is possibly TRBD1 (6 bases). Germline V gene lookup returns CDR1 MNHEY and CDR2 SVGAGI. The V end lost 0 bases, the J end lost 8 bases, and 13 bases lay between the germline ends. This CDR3 is 14 amino acids long.

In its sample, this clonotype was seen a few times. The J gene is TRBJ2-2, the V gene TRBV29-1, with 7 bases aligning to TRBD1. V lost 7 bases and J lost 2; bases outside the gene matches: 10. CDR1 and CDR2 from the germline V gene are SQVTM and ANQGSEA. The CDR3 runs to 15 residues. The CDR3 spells CSAFHRGRNTGELFF. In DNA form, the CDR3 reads TGCAGCGCCTTTCACAGGGGTCGAAACACCGGGGAGCTGTTTTTT.

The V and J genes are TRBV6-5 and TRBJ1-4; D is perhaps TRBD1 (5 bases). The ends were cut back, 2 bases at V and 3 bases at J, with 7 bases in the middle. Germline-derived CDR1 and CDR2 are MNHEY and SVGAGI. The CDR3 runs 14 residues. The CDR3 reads CASSYNRPNEKLFF. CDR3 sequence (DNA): TGTGCCAGCAGTTACAACAGGCCTAATGAAAAACTGTTTTTT.

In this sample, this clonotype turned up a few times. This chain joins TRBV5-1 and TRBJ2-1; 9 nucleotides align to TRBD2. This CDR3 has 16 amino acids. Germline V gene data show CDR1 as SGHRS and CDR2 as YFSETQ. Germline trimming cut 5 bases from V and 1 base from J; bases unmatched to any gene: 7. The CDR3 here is CASSQKRGVSYNEQFF. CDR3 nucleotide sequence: TGCGCCAGCAGTCAAAAGCGGGGGGTATCCTACAATGAGCAGTTCTTC.